This TCR beta chain was obtained from a study of regulatory T cells in long-lasting Graves disease. At the level of the study: For under 3 months, newly diagnosed Graves' patients had been taking antithyroid drugs.

This clonotype was seen many times. The CDR3 consists of 13 residues. The V end lost 6 bases, the J end lost 6 bases, and 14 bases lay between the germline ends. CDR3-region Arm-PCR and iRepertoire HTBI primers produced the TCR beta libraries. Each CDR3 protein is one row after TCRdb ran MiXCR on the multiplex PCR reads. Counted here are over 400,000 distinct CDR3 sequences, around 13% occurring once; the ten biggest clones make up around a sixth. Time point defined: newly diagnosed GD, antithyroid drugs for less than 3 months. Isolated PBMC RNA provided the starting material for the TCR library. EDTA tubes received roughly 8.6 milliliters of drawn peripheral blood. These data also featured in a second study, about T cells in Graves' hyperthyroidism and ophthalmopathy.

The chain links TRBV12-3 or TRBV12-4 to TRBJ1-1, with D maybe TRBD1 (6 bases). The source was peripheral blood mononuclear cells (PBMCs), collected at new diagnosis, from a patient treated with antithyroid drugs. This receptor was obtained from a woman in her fifties or sixties with Graves disease. In DNA, the CDR3 is TGTGCCAGCAGGCTTACAGGGATCGCTGAAGCTTTCTTT. Translating gives CASRLTGIAEAFF.